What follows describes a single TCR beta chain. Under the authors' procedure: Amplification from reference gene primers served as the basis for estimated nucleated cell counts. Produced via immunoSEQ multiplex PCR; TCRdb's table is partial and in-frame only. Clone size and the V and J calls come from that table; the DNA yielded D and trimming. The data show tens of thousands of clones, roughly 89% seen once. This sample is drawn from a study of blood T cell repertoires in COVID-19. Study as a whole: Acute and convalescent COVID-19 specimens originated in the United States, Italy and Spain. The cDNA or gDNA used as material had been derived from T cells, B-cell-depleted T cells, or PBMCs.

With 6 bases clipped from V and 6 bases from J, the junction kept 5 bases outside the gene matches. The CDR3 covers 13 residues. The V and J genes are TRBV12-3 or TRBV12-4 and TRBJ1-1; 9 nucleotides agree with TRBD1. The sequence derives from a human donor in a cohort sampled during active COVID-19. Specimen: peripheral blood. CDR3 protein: CASSRDRGAEAFF. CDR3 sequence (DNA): TGTGCCAGCAGCCGAGACAGGGGGGCTGAAGCTTTCTTT.